This TCR beta chain was found in a study of shared clonotypes between healthy human individuals. Trimming at V came to 5 bases and at J to 6 bases, leaving 4 bases not matched to a gene. The CDR3 has 12 amino acids. Germline CDR1 and CDR2: SGHTA and FQGNSA. TCRdb keeps only in-frame clones here, not all; method: immunoSEQ multiplex PCR. The table records some 1,100,000 clones, approximately 80% of them present only once. The receptor was isolated from a man younger than 30 in good health. Some clones in this sample may be carry-over from other donors' samples. The sample comprised memory CD4+ T cells from PBMCs. The subset denotes: CD45RA-negative fraction. The rearrangement joins TRBV7-2 to TRBJ2-7; 7 bases are shared with TRBD1. The chain's CDR3 is CASSTHRGEQYF. CDR3 in DNA: TGTGCCAGCAGCACACACAGGGGCGAGCAGTACTTC.